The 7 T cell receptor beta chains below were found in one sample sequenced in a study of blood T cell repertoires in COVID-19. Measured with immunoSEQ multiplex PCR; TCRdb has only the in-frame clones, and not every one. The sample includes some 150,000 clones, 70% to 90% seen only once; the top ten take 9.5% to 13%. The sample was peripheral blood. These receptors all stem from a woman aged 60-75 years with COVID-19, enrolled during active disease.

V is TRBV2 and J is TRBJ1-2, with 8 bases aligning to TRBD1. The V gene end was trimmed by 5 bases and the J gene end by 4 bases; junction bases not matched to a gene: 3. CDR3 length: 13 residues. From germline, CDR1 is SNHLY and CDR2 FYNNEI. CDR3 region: CASSSTGGYGYTF. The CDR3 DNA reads TGTGCCAGCAGTTCTACAGGGGGCTATGGCTACACCTTC. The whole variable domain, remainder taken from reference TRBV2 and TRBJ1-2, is EPEVTQTPSHQVTQMGQEVILRCVPISNHLYFYWYRQILGQKVEFLVSFYNNEISEKSEIFDDQFSVERPDGSNFTLKIRSTKLEDSAMYFCASSSTGGYGYTFGSGTRLTVV.

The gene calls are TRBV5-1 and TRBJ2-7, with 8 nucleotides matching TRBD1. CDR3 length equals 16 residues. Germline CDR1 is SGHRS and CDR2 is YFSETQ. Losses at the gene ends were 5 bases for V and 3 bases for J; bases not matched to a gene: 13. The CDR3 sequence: CASRLDRGLSLYEQYF. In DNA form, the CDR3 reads TGCGCCAGCAGATTAGACAGGGGCCTATCCCTCTACGAGCAGTACTTC.

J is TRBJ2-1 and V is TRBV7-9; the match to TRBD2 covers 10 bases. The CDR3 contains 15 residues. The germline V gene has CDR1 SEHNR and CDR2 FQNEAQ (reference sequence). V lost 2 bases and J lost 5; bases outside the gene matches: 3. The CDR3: CASSLRLAGDNEQFF. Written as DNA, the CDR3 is TGTGCCAGCAGCTTACGCCTAGCGGGAGACAATGAGCAGTTCTTC.

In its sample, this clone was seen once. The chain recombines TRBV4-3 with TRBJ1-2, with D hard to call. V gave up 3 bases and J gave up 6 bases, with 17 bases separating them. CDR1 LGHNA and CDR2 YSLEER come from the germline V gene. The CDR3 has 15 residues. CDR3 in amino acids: CASSQRWTPLNGYTF. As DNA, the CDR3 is TGCGCCAGCAGCCAGCGATGGACTCCGCTTAATGGCTACACCTTC.

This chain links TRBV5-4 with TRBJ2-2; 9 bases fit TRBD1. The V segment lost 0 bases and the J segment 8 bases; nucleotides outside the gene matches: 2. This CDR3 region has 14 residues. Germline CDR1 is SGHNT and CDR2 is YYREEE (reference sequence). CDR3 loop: CASSLDRGPGELFF. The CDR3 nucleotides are TGTGCCAGCAGCTTGGACAGGGGGCCGGGGGAGCTGTTTTTT. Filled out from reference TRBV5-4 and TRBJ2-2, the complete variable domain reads ETGVTQSPTHLIKTRGQQVTLRCSSQSGHNTVSWYQQALGQGPQFIFQYYREEENGRGNFPPRFSGLQFPNYSSELNVNALELDDSALYLCASSLDRGPGELFFGEGSRLTVL.

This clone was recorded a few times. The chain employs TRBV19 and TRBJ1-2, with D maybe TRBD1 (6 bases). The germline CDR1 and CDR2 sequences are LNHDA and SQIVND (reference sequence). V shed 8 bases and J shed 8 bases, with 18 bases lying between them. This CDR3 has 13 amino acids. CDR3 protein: CASHPRGRGGYTF. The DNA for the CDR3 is TGTGCCAGTCACCCTCGGGGCAGGGGAGGCTACACCTTC. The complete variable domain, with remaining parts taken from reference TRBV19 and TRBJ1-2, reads DGGITQSPKYLFRKEGQNVTLSCEQNLNHDAMYWYRQDPGQGLRLIYYSQIVNDFQKGDIAEGYSVSREKKESFPLTVTSAQKNPTAFYLCASHPRGRGGYTFGSGTRLTVV.

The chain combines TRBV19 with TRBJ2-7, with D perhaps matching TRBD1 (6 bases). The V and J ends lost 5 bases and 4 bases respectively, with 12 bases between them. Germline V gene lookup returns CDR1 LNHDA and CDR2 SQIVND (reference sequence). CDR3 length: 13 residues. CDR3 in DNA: TGTGCCAGTAGTTACAGGGATAGGTACGAGCAGTACTTC. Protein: CASSYRDRYEQYF.